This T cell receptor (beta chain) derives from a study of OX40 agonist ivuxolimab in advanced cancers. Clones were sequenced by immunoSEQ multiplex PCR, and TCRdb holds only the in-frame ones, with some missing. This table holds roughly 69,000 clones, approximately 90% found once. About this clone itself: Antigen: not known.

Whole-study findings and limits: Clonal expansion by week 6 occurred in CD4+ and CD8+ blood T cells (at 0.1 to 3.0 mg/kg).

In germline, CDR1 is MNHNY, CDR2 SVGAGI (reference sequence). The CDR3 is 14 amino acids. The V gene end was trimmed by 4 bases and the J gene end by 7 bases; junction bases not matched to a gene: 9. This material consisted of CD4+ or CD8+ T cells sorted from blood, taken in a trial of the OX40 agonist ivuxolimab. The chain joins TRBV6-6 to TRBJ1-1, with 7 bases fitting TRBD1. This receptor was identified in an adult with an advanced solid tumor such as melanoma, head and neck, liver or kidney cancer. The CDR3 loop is CASSSDRAYSEAFF. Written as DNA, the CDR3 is TGTGCCAGCAGTTCCGACAGGGCCTACAGTGAAGCTTTCTTT.